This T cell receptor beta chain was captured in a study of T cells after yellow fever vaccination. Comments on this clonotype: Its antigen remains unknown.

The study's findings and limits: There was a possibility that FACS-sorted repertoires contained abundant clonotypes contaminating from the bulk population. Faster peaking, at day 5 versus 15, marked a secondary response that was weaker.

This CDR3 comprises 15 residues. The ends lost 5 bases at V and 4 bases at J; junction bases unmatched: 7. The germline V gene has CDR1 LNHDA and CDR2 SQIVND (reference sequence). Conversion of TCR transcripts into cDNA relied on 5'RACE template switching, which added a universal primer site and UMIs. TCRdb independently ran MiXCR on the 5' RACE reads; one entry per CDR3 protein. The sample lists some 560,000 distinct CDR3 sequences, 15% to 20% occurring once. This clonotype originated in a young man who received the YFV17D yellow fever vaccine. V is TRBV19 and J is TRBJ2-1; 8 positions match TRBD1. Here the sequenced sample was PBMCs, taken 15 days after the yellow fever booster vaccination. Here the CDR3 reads CASSPRTGRYNEQFF. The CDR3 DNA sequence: TGTGCCAGTAGTCCCAGGACAGGGAGGTACAATGAGCAGTTCTTC.